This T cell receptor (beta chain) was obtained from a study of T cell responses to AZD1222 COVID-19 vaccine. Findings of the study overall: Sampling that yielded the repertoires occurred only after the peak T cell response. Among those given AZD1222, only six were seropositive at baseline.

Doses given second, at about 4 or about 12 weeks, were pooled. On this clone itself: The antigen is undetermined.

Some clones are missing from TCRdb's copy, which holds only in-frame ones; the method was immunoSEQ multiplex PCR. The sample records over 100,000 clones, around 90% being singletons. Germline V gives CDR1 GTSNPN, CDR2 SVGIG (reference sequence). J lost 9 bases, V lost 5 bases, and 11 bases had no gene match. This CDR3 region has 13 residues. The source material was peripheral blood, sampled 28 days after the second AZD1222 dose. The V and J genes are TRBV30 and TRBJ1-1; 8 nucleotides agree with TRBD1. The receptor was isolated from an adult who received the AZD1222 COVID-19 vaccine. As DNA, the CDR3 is TGTGCCTGGTCACCCCGGACAGGGCTCAAAGCTTTCTTT. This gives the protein CAWSPRTGLKAFF.